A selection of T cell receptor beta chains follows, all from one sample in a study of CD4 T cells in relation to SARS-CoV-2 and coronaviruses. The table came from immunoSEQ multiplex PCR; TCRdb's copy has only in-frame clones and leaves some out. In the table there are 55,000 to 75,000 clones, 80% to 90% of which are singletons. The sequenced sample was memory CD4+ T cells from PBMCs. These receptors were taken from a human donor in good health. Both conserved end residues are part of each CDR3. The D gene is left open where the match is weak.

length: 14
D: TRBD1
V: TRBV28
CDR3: CASRSGQGHNEQFF

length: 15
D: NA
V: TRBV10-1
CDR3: CASSEATPGLYEQYF

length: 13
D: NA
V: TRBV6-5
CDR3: CASSTTVRGTLHF

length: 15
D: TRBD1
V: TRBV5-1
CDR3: CASRSGQGRNQPQHF

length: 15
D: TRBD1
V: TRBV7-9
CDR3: CASSLGDRANEKLFF

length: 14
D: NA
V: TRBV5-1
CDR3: CASSLEGSSGELFF

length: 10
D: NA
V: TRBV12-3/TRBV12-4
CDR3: CASGQETQYF

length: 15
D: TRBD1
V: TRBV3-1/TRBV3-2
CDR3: CASSQGQGADNEQFF

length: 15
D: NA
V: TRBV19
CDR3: CASSPLGREADTQYF

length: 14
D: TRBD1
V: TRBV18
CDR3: CASSDRGSSYEQYF

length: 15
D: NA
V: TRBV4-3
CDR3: CASSTAGTGNEKLFF

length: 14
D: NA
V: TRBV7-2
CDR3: CASSLMLGALAYFF

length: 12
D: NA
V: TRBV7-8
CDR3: CASSSGVDGYTF

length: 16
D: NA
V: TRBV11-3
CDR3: CASSLNWLSYNSPLHF

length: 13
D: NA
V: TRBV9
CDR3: CASSVQDSYEQYF

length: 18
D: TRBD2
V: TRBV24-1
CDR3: CATSDGGTSGGKNYEQYF

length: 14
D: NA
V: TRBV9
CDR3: CASSPARANYGYTF

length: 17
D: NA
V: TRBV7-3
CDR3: CASSLIIGQVGTGELFF

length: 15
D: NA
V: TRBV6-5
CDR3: CASRSGTAANYGYTF

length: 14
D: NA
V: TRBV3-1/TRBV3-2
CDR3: CASSQGLERETQYF

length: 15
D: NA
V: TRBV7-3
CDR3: CASSARPAGHNEQFF

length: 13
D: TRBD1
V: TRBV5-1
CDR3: CASSLTGVNEQFF

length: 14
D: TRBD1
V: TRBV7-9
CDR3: CASSPQTGNEKLFF

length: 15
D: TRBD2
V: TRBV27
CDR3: CASRALGTGGYEQYF

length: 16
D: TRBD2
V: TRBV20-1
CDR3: CSASAGLAGVLGELFF

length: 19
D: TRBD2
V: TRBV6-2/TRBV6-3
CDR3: CASSSAYSGRSMTKNIQYF

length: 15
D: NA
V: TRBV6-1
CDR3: CASSEGQVDIYEQYF

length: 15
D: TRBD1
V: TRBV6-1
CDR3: CASSDTGQGTGTQYF

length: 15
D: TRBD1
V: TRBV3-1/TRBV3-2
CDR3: CASSQAQGARGELFF

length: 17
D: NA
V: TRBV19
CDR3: CASSMRIGQRSNQPQHF

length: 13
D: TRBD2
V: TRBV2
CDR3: CARSGTSMREQFF

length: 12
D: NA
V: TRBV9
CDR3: CARVLQNTEAFF

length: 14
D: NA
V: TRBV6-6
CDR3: CASSYNRGDTEAFF

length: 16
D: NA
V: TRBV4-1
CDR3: CASSQDGLGNGNIQYF

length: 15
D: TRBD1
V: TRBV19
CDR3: CASSPADRDTGELFF

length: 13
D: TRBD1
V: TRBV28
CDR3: CATGDREVGELFF

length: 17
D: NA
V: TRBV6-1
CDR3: CASSEVSRAYSNQPQHF

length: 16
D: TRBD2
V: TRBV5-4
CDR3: CASSTEGLAVTDTQYF

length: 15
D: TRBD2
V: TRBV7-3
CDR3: CASSRSGRGTDTQYF

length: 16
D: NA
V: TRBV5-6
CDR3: CASSLGGGQTNQPQHF

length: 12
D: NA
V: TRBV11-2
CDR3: CASSSSPGEQYF

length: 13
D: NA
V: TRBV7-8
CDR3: CASSLAEGLPQHF

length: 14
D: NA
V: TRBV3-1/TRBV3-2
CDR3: CASRSPSRGDEQYF

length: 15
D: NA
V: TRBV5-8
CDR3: CASSLGPPENTEAFF

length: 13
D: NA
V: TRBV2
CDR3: CASSDGQNTEAFF

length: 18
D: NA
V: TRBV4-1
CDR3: CASSRGQTTTPTNEKLFF

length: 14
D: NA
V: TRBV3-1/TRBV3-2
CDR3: CASSQPGAGTEAFF

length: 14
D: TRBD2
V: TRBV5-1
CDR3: CASSPTGGADTQYF